Listed below are T cell receptor beta chains from one sample, sequenced in a study of blood T cell repertoires in COVID-19. Data came from immunoSEQ multiplex PCR; TCRdb stores just in-frame clones and leaves some out. The sample has 150,000 to 250,000 clones, roughly 79% seen once; the top ten hold 6.5% to 7%. The specimen sequenced was peripheral blood. The source of these receptors is a human donor with acute or convalescent COVID-19. The donor label of this sample is uncertain. Both conserved end residues are part of each CDR3. Fields, in order: V gene, D gene, clone size, J gene, CDR3 protein, CDR3 DNA. The D gene is left open where the match is weak. Rows may omit the clone size; those that give it use once, few, many or a size class.

>TRBV7-3|TRBD2|-|TRBJ2-3
CASSPSGTNTDTQYF
TGTGCCAGCAGCCCCTCCGGGACTAACACAGATACGCAGTATTTT
>TRBV5-5|-|-|TRBJ1-5
CASSLGRGDNQPQHF
TGTGCCAGCAGCTTGGGCCGGGGGGACAATCAGCCCCAGCATTTT
>TRBV19|TRBD1|once|TRBJ1-1
CASRTGANTEAFF
TGTGCCAGTAGGACAGGGGCGAACACTGAAGCTTTCTTT
>TRBV21-1|-|-|TRBJ2-7
CASSTNDRDSSYEQYF
TGTGCCAGCAGCACTAATGACAGGGATTCCTCCTACGAGCAGTACTTC
>TRBV20-1|-|once|TRBJ1-2
CSASSPLGGNYGYTF
TGCAGTGCTAGTAGCCCCCTCGGAGGGAACTATGGCTACACCTTC
>TRBV6-6|TRBD1|-|TRBJ1-5
CASSYFSGTGNQPQHF
TGTGCCAGCAGTTACTTCTCCGGGACAGGGAATCAGCCCCAGCATTTT
>TRBV19|TRBD1|-|TRBJ2-2
CASTPPGQGPGELFF
TGTGCCAGCACCCCCCCTGGACAGGGCCCCGGGGAGCTGTTTTTT
>TRBV3-1/TRBV3-2|-|-|TRBJ1-2
CASSRDSGTSYGYTF
TGTGCCAGCAGCCGAGATTCCGGGACAAGCTATGGCTACACCTTC
>TRBV10-3|-|-|TRBJ2-3
CAISESGLARPTDTQYF
TGTGCCATCAGTGAGTCGGGGCTAGCGAGGCCCACAGATACGCAGTATTTT
>TRBV19|-|-|TRBJ1-5
CASSDGTISNQPQHF
TGTGCCAGTAGTGATGGCACCATAAGCAATCAGCCCCAGCATTTT
>TRBV11-2|TRBD2|-|TRBJ2-5
CASSFTGGPRGETQYF
TGTGCCAGCAGCTTTACGGGAGGGCCGAGAGGGGAGACCCAGTACTTC
>TRBV2|TRBD1|-|TRBJ1-1
CASSEQGEMNTEAFF
TGTGCCAGCAGTGAACAGGGGGAGATGAACACTGAAGCTTTCTTT
>TRBV3-1/TRBV3-2|TRBD2|-|TRBJ2-7
CASSQVRTSGGSYEQYF
TGTGCCAGCAGCCAAGTGAGGACTAGCGGAGGCTCCTACGAGCAGTACTTC
>TRBV2|-|-|TRBJ2-3
CASSAGVGTDTQYF
TGTGCCAGCAGTGCGGGGGTGGGCACAGATACGCAGTATTTT
>TRBV3-1/TRBV3-2|-|-|TRBJ1-6
CASSQATGSPLHF
TGTGCCAGCAGCCAAGCGACGGGTTCACCCCTCCACTTT
>TRBV21-1|-|-|TRBJ2-3
CASRPPGGDTQYF
TGTGCCAGCAGACCTCCCGGGGGAGATACGCAGTATTTT
>TRBV19|-|-|TRBJ1-5
CASSIVGEPNQPQHF
TGTGCCAGTAGTATAGTAGGGGAACCTAATCAGCCCCAGCATTTT
>TRBV29-1|TRBD1|few|TRBJ2-7
CSVEHSTGTGNYEQYF
TGCAGCGTTGAGCATTCGACCGGGACAGGGAACTACGAGCAGTACTTC
>TRBV19|TRBD1|once|TRBJ1-2
CASSNRGVYGYTF
TGTGCCAGTAGTAACAGGGGGGTCTATGGCTACACCTTC
>TRBV7-2|TRBD2|-|TRBJ2-7
CASSSPTSGSNEQYF
TGTGCCAGCAGCTCACCAACTAGCGGGAGTAACGAGCAGTACTTC
>TRBV2|-|-|TRBJ2-1
CASSRDGNSYNEQFF
TGTGCCAGCAGTCGTGACGGGAATTCCTACAATGAGCAGTTCTTC
>TRBV30|TRBD2|once|TRBJ2-3
CAWSILRTSGSLSTDTQYF
TGTGCCTGGAGTATCCTGCGGACTAGCGGGAGTCTGAGCACAGATACGCAGTATTTT
>TRBV10-3|-|-|TRBJ1-2
CAISESGARGYTF
TGTGCCATCAGTGAGAGCGGTGCCAGGGGCTACACCTTC
>TRBV24-1|-|-|TRBJ1-2
CATSTRVATF
TGTGCCACCAGTACTCGGGTGGCCACCTTC
>TRBV7-8|-|-|TRBJ2-3
CASSPREVGGTDTQYF
TGTGCCAGCAGCCCAAGGGAGGTTGGGGGCACAGATACGCAGTATTTT
>TRBV7-9|-|-|TRBJ1-3
CASSRTLDSGNTIYF
TGTGCCAGCAGTCGTACTCTTGACTCTGGAAACACCATATATTTT
>TRBV29-1|-|few|TRBJ2-3
CSARDFSSTDTQYF
TGCAGCGCCAGAGACTTCTCTAGCACAGATACGCAGTATTTT
>TRBV5-1|-|-|TRBJ2-5
CASSFNRPSGETQYF
TGCGCCAGCAGCTTTAACAGGCCCTCCGGGGAGACCCAGTACTTC